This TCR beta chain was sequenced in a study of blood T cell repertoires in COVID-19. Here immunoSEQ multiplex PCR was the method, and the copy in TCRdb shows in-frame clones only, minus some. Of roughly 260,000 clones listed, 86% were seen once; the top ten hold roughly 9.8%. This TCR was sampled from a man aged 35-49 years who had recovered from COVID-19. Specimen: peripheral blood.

The CDR3 sequence is CASRPTGQGDSPLHF. In DNA, the CDR3 is TGTGCCAGCAGACCCACGGGACAGGGAGACTCACCCCTCCACTTT. The chain employs TRBV6-5 and TRBJ1-6; 9 nucleotides align to TRBD1. V lost 6 bases to trimming and J lost 10 bases; unmatched junction nucleotides: 10. The CDR3 is 15 residues long. Germline V gene data show CDR1 as MNHEY and CDR2 as SVGAGI.